Presented here are 22 T cell receptor beta chains from one specimen sequenced in a study of control samples from healthy donors and cancer patients. Some clones are missing from TCRdb's copy, which holds only in-frame ones; the method was immunoSEQ multiplex PCR. The sample records hundreds of thousands of clones, 90% being singletons. Sequenced: PBMCs. The receptors shown here come from a man in his forties with head and neck cancer.

V usage is TRBV24-1 and J usage is TRBJ2-3, with D perhaps matching TRBD2 (5 bases). Per the germline V gene, CDR1 is KGHDR and CDR2 is SFDVKD. With 5 bases removed from V and 4 bases from J, the gap between germline ends came to 9 bases. The CDR3 is 13 residues long. The DNA for the CDR3 is TGTGCCACCAGTGGTGGGGAGTCAGATACGCAGTATTTT. Translation: CATSGGESDTQYF.

The gene calls are TRBV18 and TRBJ2-1; 8 bases match TRBD2. V lost 4 bases, J lost 0 bases, and 8 bases stayed unmatched. Germline values: CDR1 KGHSH, CDR2 LQKENI. CDR3 length equals 17 residues. The DNA of the CDR3 is TGTGCCAGCTCACGTCTGACTAGCGTGAGCTCCTACAATGAGCAGTTCTTC. Translated: CASSRLTSVSSYNEQFF.

The chain uses TRBV28 and TRBJ1-6, with D perhaps matching TRBD1 (6 bases). The CDR3 is 12 residues long. The V gene's germline CDR1 is MDHEN and CDR2 SYDVKM. Trimming removed 8 bases at V and 7 bases at J, with 9 bases between. CDR3 nucleotide sequence: TGTGCCAGCCTGGGGGGCAATTCACCCCTCCACTTT. Translated: CASLGGNSPLHF. The full variable domain, its missing parts supplied by reference TRBV28 and TRBJ1-6, is DVKVTQSSRYLVKRTGEKVFLECVQDMDHENMFWYRQDPGLGLRLIYFSYDVKMKEKGDIPEGYSVSREKKERFSLILESASTNQTSMYLCASLGGNSPLHFGNGTRLTVT.

The J gene is TRBJ2-1, the V gene TRBV27, with TRBD2 matching 9 bases. Looked up from germline, CDR1 is MNHEY and CDR2 is SMNVEV (reference sequence). This CDR3 contains 15 residues. With 5 bases clipped from V and 3 bases from J, the junction kept 5 bases outside the gene matches. The CDR3 sequence is CASSTSSGNYNEQFF. Here the CDR3 DNA reads TGTGCCAGCAGTACATCTAGCGGGAACTACAATGAGCAGTTCTTC.

The CDR3 sequence is CASSVGTLAGEGDTQYF. The DNA of the CDR3 is TGCGCCAGCAGTGTAGGTACACTAGCGGGAGAGGGAGATACGCAGTATTTT. The gene calls are TRBV10-1 and TRBJ2-3, with TRBD2 matching 11 bases. Germline CDR1 reads WNHNN; CDR2 reads SYGVQD (reference sequence). The junction had 11 bases not matched to a gene; V was cut back by 4 bases and J by 5 bases. This CDR3 contains 17 residues.

The gene calls are TRBV5-6 and TRBJ1-5; 9 nucleotides align to TRBD1. Germline lookup yields CDR1 SGHDT and CDR2 YYEEEE. V lost 4 bases to trimming and J lost 4 bases; unmatched junction nucleotides: 3. The length of the CDR3 is 14 residues. CDR3 sequence reads: CASSRQGGNQPQHF. CDR3 in DNA: TGTGCCAGCAGCCGACAGGGGGGAAATCAGCCCCAGCATTTT.

The chain links TRBV18 to TRBJ1-5; 9 positions match TRBD1. CDR3 length: 16 residues. V dropped 3 bases and J dropped 3; count of bases not matched to a gene: 6. The germline V gene encodes CDR1 KGHSH and CDR2 LQKENI. CDR3 protein: CASSPRGQGDNQPQHF. The CDR3, as DNA: TGTGCCAGCTCACCTCGGGGACAGGGAGACAATCAGCCCCAGCATTTT.

This clone was found once. The chain joins TRBV19 to TRBJ1-1; 7 bases are a match to TRBD1. After removal of 7 bases from V and 1 base from J, the junction contained 3 bases not matched to a gene. Germline V CDR1 and CDR2: LNHDA, SQIVND (reference sequence). The CDR3 extends over 13 amino acids. This chain's CDR3 is CASTRTGNTEAFF. In DNA, the CDR3 is TGTGCCAGTACCCGGACAGGGAACACTGAAGCTTTCTTT.

The V call is TRBV20-1, the J call TRBJ2-3; 12 bases line up with TRBD2. With V trimmed by 3 bases and J by 0 bases, 13 bases remained unmatched. Germline CDR1 reads DFQATT; CDR2 reads SNEGSKA (reference sequence). The CDR3 loop spans 19 amino acids. The CDR3, as DNA: TGCAGTGCTAGTACCTTCGGGCTAGCGGGGGGGCTTAGCACAGATACGCAGTATTTT. Protein product: CSASTFGLAGGLSTDTQYF.

The rearrangement joins TRBV4-1 to TRBJ2-5; 13 bases agree with TRBD2. The CDR3 spans 16 residues. With V trimmed by 1 base and J by 4 bases, 3 bases remained unmatched. In germline, CDR1 is MGHRA, CDR2 YSYEKL. The CDR3 sequence: CASSQGLAGGVETQYF. The DNA of the CDR3 is TGCGCCAGCAGCCAAGGACTAGCGGGGGGTGTAGAGACCCAGTACTTC.

The chain has TRBV6-5 and TRBJ2-5; either TRBD1 or TRBD2 may supply D (6 bases each). Germline CDR1 is MNHEY and CDR2 is SVGAGI. CDR3 length equals 12 residues. Trimming left V 7 bases short and J 5 bases short, with 11 bases between. CDR3 amino acids: CASTRGDETQYF. Here the CDR3 DNA reads TGTGCCAGCACAAGGGGGGACGAGACCCAGTACTTC.

This chain uses TRBV19 with TRBJ1-1; 11 nucleotides line up with TRBD1. This CDR3 is built from 16 residues. CDR1 and CDR2 from the germline V gene are LNHDA and SQIVND (reference sequence). Trimming cost V 4 bases and J 3 bases; bases outside gene matches: 7. CDR3 sequence reads: CASSTSPGQGDTEAFF. CDR3 DNA sequence: TGTGCCAGTAGTACTTCCCCGGGACAGGGGGACACTGAAGCTTTCTTT.

Only one count was recorded for this clone. A junction boundary mismatches the germline segment, possibly from a read error. The chain carries TRBV7-7 and TRBJ2-1; 11 bases map to TRBD2. Germline V CDR1 and CDR2: SSHAT, FNYEAQ (reference sequence). The CDR3 length is 16 residues. For the CDR3, the DNA is TGTGCTAGCAGCTTAACCTTAGCGGGGGGGCCTCGGGAGCAGTTCTTC. Translation: CASSLTLAGGPREQFF.

The rearrangement joins TRBV24-1 to TRBJ1-2, with D perhaps matching TRBD1 (5 bases). There are 17 residues in the CDR3. Germline V gene data show CDR1 as KGHDR and CDR2 as SFDVKD. The germline V and J ends were trimmed by 5 bases and 8 bases, with 26 bases remaining between them. As DNA, the CDR3 is TGTGCCACCAGTGTCAACCCCGGTCCCCAGGGTTTCGACGGCTACACCTTC. It specifies CATSVNPGPQGFDGYTF.

This sequence joins TRBV13 and TRBJ2-1; the D is unclear. V shed 2 bases and J shed 8 bases, with 10 bases lying between them. Germline V gene data show CDR1 as PRHDT and CDR2 as FYEKMQ (reference sequence). CDR3 length: 13 residues. The CDR3 sequence: CASSLNLEDEQFF. For the CDR3, the DNA is TGTGCCAGCAGCTTAAACCTCGAGGATGAGCAGTTCTTC.

The rearrangement joins TRBV11-2 to TRBJ2-6; no reliable D call. Germline-derived CDR1 and CDR2 are SGHAT and FQNNGV. This CDR3 has 14 amino acids. V lost 8 bases, J lost 2 bases, and 10 bases lay in between. The CDR3 DNA reads TGTGCCAGCGAACCCCCACCTGGGGCCAACGTCCTGACTTTC. It yields the protein CASEPPPGANVLTF.

This chain links TRBV25-1 with TRBJ2-2, with TRBD1 matching over 8 bases. The length of the CDR3 is 15 residues. The V gene's germline CDR1 is MGHDK and CDR2 SYGVNS. The V segment lost 1 base and the J segment 6 bases; nucleotides outside the gene matches: 4. The chain's CDR3 is CASSEWQGAAGELFF. CDR3 DNA: TGTGCCAGCAGTGAATGGCAGGGGGCCGCCGGGGAGCTGTTTTTT.

Comment on this clone: The same CDR3 can be traced to other DNA sequences in this sample. J is TRBJ2-2 and V is TRBV9; either TRBD1 or TRBD2 may supply D (5 bases each). The CDR3 totals 13 residues. CDR1 is SGDLS and CDR2 is YYNGEE in the germline V gene. With 2 bases removed from V and 5 bases from J, the gap between germline ends came to 7 bases. The CDR3 DNA follows: TGTGCCAGCAGCGTGGGGGTAACCGGGGAGCTGTTTTTT. Translating gives CASSVGVTGELFF.

This sequence joins TRBV9 and TRBJ2-5; D is possibly TRBD2 (5 bases). CDR3 length: 11 residues. The germline gives CDR1 SGDLS, CDR2 YYNGEE. Trimming removed 4 bases from V and 9 bases from J, with 10 bases in between. CDR3 DNA: TGTGCCAGCAGCTCAGAGGGCCCCCAGTACTTC. Residues: CASSSEGPQYF. Full variable domain (rest looked up from reference TRBV9 and TRBJ2-5): DSGVTQTPKHLITATGQRVTLRCSPRSGDLSVYWYQQSLDQGLQFLIQYYNGEERAKGNILERFSAQQFPDLHSELNLSSLELGDSALYFCASSSEGPQYFGPGTRLLVL.

The V and J genes are TRBV28 and TRBJ1-2, with TRBD1 matching 9 bases. The CDR3 is made up of 16 amino acids. CDR1 is MDHEN, CDR2 SYDVKM, per germline. Unmatched junction bases numbered 15, after V lost 10 bases and J lost 3 bases. CDR3 sequence: CATQGTGTGPHYGYTF. The CDR3 DNA reads as TGTGCCACCCAGGGGACCGGGACAGGGCCCCACTATGGCTACACCTTC.

The rearrangement uses TRBV5-1 and TRBJ2-7, with D perhaps TRBD1 (5 bases). Germline loops: CDR1 SGHRS, CDR2 YFSETQ. This CDR3 contains 16 residues. V lost 1 base to trimming and J lost 5 bases, with 19 bases between them. CDR3 residues: CASSLRGSSYYNEQYF. The CDR3 DNA reads TGCGCCAGCAGCTTGAGGGGCAGCTCCTACTACAACGAGCAGTACTTC.

J is TRBJ2-4 and V is TRBV19; maybe TRBD1 (7 bases). The germline V and J ends were trimmed by 3 bases and 0 bases, with 15 bases remaining between them. CDR3 length: 17 amino acids. Germline assignment: CDR1 LNHDA and CDR2 SQIVND (reference sequence). CDR3 protein: CASSIQQGGIAKNIQYF. In DNA, the CDR3 is TGTGCCAGTAGTATCCAGCAGGGGGGAATAGCCAAAAACATTCAGTACTTC.